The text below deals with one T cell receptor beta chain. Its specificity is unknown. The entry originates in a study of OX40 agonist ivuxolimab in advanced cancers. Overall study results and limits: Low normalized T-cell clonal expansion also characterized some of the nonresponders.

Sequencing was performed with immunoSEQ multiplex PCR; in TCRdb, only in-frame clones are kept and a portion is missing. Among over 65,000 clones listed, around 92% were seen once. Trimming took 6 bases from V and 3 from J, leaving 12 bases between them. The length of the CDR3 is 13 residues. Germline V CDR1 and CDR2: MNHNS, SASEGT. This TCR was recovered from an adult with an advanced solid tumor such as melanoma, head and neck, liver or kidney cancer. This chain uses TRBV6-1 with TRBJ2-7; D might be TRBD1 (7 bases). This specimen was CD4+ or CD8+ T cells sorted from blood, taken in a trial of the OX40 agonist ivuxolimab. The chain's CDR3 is CASSDREDYEQYF. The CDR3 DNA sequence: TGTGCCAGCAGCGACAGGGAGGACTACGAGCAGTACTTC.